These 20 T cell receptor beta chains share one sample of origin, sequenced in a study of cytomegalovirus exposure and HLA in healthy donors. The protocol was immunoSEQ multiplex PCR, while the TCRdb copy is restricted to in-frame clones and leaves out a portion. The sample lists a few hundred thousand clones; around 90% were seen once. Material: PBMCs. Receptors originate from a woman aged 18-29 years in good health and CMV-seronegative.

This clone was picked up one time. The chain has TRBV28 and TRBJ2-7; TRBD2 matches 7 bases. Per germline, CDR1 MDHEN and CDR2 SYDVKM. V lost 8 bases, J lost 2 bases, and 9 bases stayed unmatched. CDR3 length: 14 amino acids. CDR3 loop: CASAPLAETYEQYF. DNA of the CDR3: TGTGCCAGCGCCCCCCTAGCGGAAACCTACGAGCAGTACTTC.

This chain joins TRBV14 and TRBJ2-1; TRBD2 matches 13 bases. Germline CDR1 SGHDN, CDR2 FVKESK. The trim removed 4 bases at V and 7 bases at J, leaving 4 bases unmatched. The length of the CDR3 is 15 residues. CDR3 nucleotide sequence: TGTGCCAGCAGCCGCGGGACTAGCGGGATTAATGAGCAGTTCTTC. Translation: CASSRGTSGINEQFF.

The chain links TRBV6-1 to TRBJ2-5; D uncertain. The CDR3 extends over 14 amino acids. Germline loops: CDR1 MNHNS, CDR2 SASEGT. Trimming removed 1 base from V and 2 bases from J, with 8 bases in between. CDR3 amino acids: CASSEGGIQETQYF. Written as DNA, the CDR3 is TGTGCCAGCAGTGAAGGAGGAATTCAAGAGACCCAGTACTTC.

CDR3 sequence (DNA): TGTGCCAGCAGCTTAACTCGGGAGGGAAATGAGCAGTTCTTC. Translating it yields CASSLTREGNEQFF. The J gene is TRBJ2-1, the V gene TRBV11-1; 8 bases line up with TRBD2. Germline V gene data show CDR1 as SGHAT and CDR2 as FQDESV (reference sequence). V shed 2 bases and J 7 bases; nucleotides not matched to a gene: 4. CDR3 size: 14 residues.

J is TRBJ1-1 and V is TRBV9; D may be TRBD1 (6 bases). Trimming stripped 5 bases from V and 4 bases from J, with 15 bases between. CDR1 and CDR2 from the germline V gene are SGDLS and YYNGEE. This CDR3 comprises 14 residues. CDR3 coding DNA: TGTGCCAGCAGTAGGGCAGGGGATACCACTGAAGCTTTCTTT. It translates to CASSRAGDTTEAFF.

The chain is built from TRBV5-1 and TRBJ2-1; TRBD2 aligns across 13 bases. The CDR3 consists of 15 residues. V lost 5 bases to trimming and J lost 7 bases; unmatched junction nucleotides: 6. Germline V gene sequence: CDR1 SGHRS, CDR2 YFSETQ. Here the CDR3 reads CASRWTSGSGNEQFF. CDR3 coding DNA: TGCGCCAGCAGATGGACTAGCGGGAGTGGGAATGAGCAGTTCTTC. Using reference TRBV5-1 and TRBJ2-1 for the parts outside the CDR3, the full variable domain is KAGVTQTPRYLIKTRGQQVTLSCSPISGHRSVSWYQQTPGQGLQFLFEYFSETQRNKGNFPGRFSGRQFSNSRSEMNVSTLELGDSALYLCASRWTSGSGNEQFFGPGTRLTVL.

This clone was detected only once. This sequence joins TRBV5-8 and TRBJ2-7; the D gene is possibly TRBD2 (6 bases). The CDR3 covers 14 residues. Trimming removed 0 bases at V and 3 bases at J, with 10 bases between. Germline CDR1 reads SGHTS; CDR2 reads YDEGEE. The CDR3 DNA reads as TGTGCCAGCAGCTTGGCGGTGGGACTCTACGAGCAGTACTTC. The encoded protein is CASSLAVGLYEQYF.

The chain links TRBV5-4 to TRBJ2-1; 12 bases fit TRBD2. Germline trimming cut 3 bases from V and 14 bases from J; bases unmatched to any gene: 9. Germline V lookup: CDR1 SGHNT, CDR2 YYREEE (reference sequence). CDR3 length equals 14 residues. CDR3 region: CASSSVLAGGPEFF. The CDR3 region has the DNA TGTGCCAGCAGCTCCGTTCTAGCGGGAGGGCCTGAGTTCTTC.

CDR3 sequence (DNA): TGTGCCACCAGCAGACAGGGGGCTAATGAAAAACTGTTTTTT. Translating it yields CATSRQGANEKLFF. The rearrangement links TRBV15 to TRBJ1-4; 7 bases match TRBD1. The CDR3 totals 14 residues. V shed 2 bases, J shed 3 bases, and the junction held 0 bases outside the gene matches. Germline loops: CDR1 LNHNV, CDR2 YYDKDF (reference sequence).

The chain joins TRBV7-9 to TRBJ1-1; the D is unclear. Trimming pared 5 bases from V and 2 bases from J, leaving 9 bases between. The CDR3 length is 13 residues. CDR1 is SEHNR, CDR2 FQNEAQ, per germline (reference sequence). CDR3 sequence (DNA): TGTGCCAGCAGCCGAACGGGAAACACTGAAGCTTTCTTT. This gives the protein CASSRTGNTEAFF.

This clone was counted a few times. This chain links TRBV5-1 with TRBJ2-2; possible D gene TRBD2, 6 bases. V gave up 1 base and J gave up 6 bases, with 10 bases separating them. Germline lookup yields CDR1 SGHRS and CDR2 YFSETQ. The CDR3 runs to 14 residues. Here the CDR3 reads CASSLSGRSGELFF. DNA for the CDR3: TGCGCCAGCAGCTTGTCAGGGAGGTCCGGGGAGCTGTTTTTT.

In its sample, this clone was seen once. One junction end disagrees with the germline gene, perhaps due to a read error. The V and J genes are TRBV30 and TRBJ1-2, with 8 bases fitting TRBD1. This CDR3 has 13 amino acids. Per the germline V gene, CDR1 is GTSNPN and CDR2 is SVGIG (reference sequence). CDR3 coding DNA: TGTGCCTGGAGTGTACCGAGGACAGGGCCCGTTCGCTTC. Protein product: CAWSVPRTGPVRF.

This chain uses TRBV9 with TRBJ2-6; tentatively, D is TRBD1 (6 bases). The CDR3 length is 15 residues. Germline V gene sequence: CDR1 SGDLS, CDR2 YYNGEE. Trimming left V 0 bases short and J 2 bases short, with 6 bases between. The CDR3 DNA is TGTGCCAGCAGCGTAGGACAGGCTGGGGCCAACGTCCTGACTTTC. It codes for CASSVGQAGANVLTF.

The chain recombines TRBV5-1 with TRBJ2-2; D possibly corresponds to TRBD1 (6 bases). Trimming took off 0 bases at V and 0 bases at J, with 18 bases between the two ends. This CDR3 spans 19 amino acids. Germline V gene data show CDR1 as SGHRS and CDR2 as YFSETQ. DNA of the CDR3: TGCGCCAGCAGCTTGGGCGGTCCCGACAGGTTCGCGAACACCGGGGAGCTGTTTTTT. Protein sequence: CASSLGGPDRFANTGELFF.

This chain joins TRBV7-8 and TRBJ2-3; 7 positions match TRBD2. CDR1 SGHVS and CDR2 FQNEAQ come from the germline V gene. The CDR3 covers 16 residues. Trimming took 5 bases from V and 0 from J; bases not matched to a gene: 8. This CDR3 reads CASSLRLAVSTDTQYF. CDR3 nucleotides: TGTGCCAGCAGCCTCAGACTAGCTGTTAGCACAGATACGCAGTATTTT.

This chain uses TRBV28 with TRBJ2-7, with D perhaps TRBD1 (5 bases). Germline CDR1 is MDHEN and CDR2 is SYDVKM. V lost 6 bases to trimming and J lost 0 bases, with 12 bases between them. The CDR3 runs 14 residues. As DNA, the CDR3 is TGTGCCAGCAGGTCGGACAAATCCTCCTACGAGCAGTACTTC. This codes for CASRSDKSSYEQYF.

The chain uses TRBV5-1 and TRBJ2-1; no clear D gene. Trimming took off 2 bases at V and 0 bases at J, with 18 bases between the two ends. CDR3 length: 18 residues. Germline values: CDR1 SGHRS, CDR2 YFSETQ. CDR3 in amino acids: CASSFTRLAHPSYNEQFF. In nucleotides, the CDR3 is TGCGCCAGCAGCTTCACGCGGCTGGCCCACCCCTCCTACAATGAGCAGTTCTTC.

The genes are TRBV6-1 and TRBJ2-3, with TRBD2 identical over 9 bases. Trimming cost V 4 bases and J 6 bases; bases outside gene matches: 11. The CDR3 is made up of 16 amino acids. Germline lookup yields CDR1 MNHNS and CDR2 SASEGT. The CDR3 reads CASSARGGRGWDTQYF. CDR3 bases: TGTGCCAGCAGTGCCCGTGGCGGGAGGGGATGGGATACGCAGTATTTT.

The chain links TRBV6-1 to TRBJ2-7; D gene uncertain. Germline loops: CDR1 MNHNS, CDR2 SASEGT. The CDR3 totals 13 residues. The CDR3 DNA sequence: TGTTCTACCCTGCATTCACAGACCTACGAGCAGTACTTC. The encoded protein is CSTLHSQTYEQYF.

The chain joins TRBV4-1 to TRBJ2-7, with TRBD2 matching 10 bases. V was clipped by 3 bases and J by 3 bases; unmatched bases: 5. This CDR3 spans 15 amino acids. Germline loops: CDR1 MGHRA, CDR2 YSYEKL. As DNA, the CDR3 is TGCGCCAGCAGCCATCGGCTAGCGGGGGACTACGAGCAGTACTTC. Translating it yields CASSHRLAGDYEQYF.